The entry below gives a single TCR beta chain sequence along with its context. Unique molecular identifiers were attached to individual cDNA molecules. MiXCR, run by TCRdb on the 5' RACE reads, gives a single entry per CDR3 protein. The data show more than 65,000 distinct CDR3 sequences, about 13% seen once. The source of the sample is a study of early T cells in non-severe SARS-CoV-2 infection. Germline CDR1 LGHNA, CDR2 YSLEER. V shed 0 bases and J shed 3 bases, with 10 bases lying between them. There are 15 residues in the CDR3. Sequenced input: whole blood. J is TRBJ2-3 and V is TRBV4-3; D is uncertain. The clonotype originates from an adult who was a healthcare worker with PCR-confirmed SARS-CoV-2 infection or an uninfected control (not recorded which). The CDR3: CASSQDVGRTDTQYF. CDR3 DNA sequence: TGCGCCAGCAGCCAAGATGTAGGCAGGACAGATACGCAGTATTTT.